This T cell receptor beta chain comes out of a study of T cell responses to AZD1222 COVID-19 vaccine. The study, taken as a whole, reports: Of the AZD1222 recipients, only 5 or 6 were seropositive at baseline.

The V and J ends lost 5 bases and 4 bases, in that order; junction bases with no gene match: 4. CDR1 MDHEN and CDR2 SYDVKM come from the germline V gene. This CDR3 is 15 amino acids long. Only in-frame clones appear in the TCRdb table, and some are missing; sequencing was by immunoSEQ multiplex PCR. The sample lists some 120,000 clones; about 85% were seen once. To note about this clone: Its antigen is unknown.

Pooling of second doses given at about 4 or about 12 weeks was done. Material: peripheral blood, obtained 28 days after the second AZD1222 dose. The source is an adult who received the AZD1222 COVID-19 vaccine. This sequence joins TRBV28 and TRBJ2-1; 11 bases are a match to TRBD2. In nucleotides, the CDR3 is TGTGCCAGCAGTACCCGACTAGCGGGGTACAATGAGCAGTTCTTC. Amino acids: CASSTRLAGYNEQFF.